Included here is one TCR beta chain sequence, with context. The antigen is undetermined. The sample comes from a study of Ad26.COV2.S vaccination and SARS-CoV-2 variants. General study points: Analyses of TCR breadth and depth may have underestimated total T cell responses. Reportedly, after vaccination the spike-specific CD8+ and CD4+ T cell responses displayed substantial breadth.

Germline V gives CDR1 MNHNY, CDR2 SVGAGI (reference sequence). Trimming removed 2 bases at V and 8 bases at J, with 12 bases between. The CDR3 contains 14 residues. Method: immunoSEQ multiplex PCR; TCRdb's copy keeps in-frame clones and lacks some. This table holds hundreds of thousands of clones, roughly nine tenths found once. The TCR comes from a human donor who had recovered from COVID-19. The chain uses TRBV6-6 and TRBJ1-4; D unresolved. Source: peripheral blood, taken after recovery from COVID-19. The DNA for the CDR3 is TGTGCCAGCAGTTACGCGGCCCGACCGGAAAAACTGTTTTTT. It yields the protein CASSYAARPEKLFF.